Following are 11 T cell receptor beta chains from one sample sequenced in a study of blood T cell repertoires in COVID-19. The assay was immunoSEQ multiplex PCR, and TCRdb's table has in-frame clones only and misses some. Here the sample spans approximately 190,000 clones, roughly 88% being singletons. Sequenced: peripheral blood. These receptors all stem from a woman aged 40 to 50 who had recovered from COVID-19.

V is TRBV5-1 and J is TRBJ2-2, with D perhaps TRBD2 (6 bases). V lost 4 bases and J 0 bases, leaving 10 bases between the germline ends. The CDR3 runs to 15 residues. The V gene's germline CDR1 is SGHRS and CDR2 YFSETQ. CDR3 nucleotide sequence: TGCGCCAGCAGCCTTAGCGGCGCGAACACCGGGGAGCTGTTTTTT. Protein sequence: CASSLSGANTGELFF.

This clone appeared once. This chain joins TRBV5-1 and TRBJ2-7, with D maybe TRBD2 (6 bases). Germline CDR1 reads SGHRS; CDR2 reads YFSETQ. With 4 bases removed from V and 2 bases from J, the gap between germline ends came to 19 bases. This CDR3 comprises 16 residues. The CDR3 DNA is TGCGCCAGCAGCACCGATCCGGGGACGGGAGCCTACGAGCAGTACTTC. Encoded protein: CASSTDPGTGAYEQYF.

The chain has TRBV27 and TRBJ1-6, with 8 bases that match TRBD1. The J segment lost 10 bases and the V segment lost 5 bases, leaving 10 bases of the junction unmatched. Germline V gives CDR1 MNHEY, CDR2 SMNVEV (reference sequence). This CDR3 comprises 15 residues. The CDR3 spells CASSPRTGSESPLHF. The CDR3 DNA sequence: TGTGCCAGCAGTCCCCGGACAGGGTCCGAGTCACCCCTCCACTTT.

The chain joins TRBV24-1 to TRBJ2-1; 10 bases match TRBD2. This CDR3 is 15 amino acids long. Germline CDR1 reads KGHDR; CDR2 reads SFDVKD. The V and J ends lost 6 bases and 4 bases, in that order; junction bases with no gene match: 5. For the CDR3, the DNA is TGTGCCACCAGTATAGCGGGAGGTGGGTACAATGAGCAGTTCTTC. Translation gives CATSIAGGGYNEQFF.

The chain combines TRBV2 with TRBJ1-2, with D unclear. V dropped 2 bases and J dropped 8 bases, with 9 bases sitting between them. Per the germline V gene, CDR1 is SNHLY and CDR2 is FYNNEI. The CDR3 consists of 12 residues. The CDR3 region has the DNA TGTGCCAGCAGTGAAAATGCGCGGGGCTACACCTTC. This encodes CASSENARGYTF.

This chain links TRBV27 with TRBJ1-5; 12 bases match TRBD1. CDR1 is MNHEY, CDR2 SMNVEV, per germline (reference sequence). CDR3 length: 13 residues. J was trimmed by 5 bases and V by 8 bases; bases with no gene match: 1. The CDR3 nucleotides read TGTGCCAGCTGGGACAGGGGGCATCAGCCCCAGCATTTT. Its protein is CASWDRGHQPQHF.

This clone was counted between two and nine times. J is TRBJ2-1 and V is TRBV19, with 8 bases fitting TRBD2. Per the germline V gene, CDR1 is LNHDA and CDR2 is SQIVND (reference sequence). After removal of 5 bases from V and 8 bases from J, the junction contained 11 bases not matched to a gene. The CDR3 has 15 residues. This chain's CDR3 is CASSSGSSGFYEQFF. As DNA, the CDR3 is TGTGCCAGTAGTTCGGGGTCTAGCGGGTTCTATGAGCAGTTCTTC.

This clone has ten or more counts. V is TRBV19 and J is TRBJ2-7, with TRBD1 matching 9 bases. The CDR3 consists of 16 residues. With 1 base clipped from V and 3 bases from J, the junction kept 7 bases outside the gene matches. Germline CDR1 reads LNHDA; CDR2 reads SQIVND (reference sequence). CDR3 DNA sequence: TGTGCCAGTAGTATAGGTGGGACAGGGAAGGGCTACGAGCAGTACTTC. This encodes CASSIGGTGKGYEQYF.

This chain links TRBV6-6 with TRBJ2-3; 8 positions agree with TRBD1. The V segment lost 6 bases and the J segment 3 bases; nucleotides outside the gene matches: 8. This CDR3 is built from 15 residues. Germline CDR1 and CDR2: MNHNY and SVGAGI (reference sequence). The CDR3 here is CASSPQGQATDTQYF. The CDR3 coding sequence is TGTGCCAGCAGCCCGCAGGGACAGGCAACAGATACGCAGTATTTT.

This sequence joins TRBV5-4 and TRBJ2-1; tentative D call: TRBD2 (6 bases). CDR3 length: 19 amino acids. With 0 bases removed from V and 8 bases from J, the gap between germline ends came to 27 bases. Per the germline V gene, CDR1 is SGHNT and CDR2 is YYREEE (reference sequence). CDR3 sequence (DNA): TGTGCCAGCAGCTTGGTTCTCACCCCCTACGGGAGTACCTTATATGAGCAGTTCTTC. Encoded protein: CASSLVLTPYGSTLYEQFF.

This clone was seen a few times. The rearrangement joins TRBV7-6 to TRBJ2-5; 12 nucleotides agree with TRBD2. Germline values: CDR1 SGHVS, CDR2 FNYEAQ. The trim removed 5 bases at V and 5 bases at J, leaving 12 bases unmatched. CDR3 length: 17 residues. CDR3 protein: CASSLMSGLAGRETQYF. CDR3 DNA: TGTGCCAGCAGCCTTATGTCGGGACTAGCGGGCAGGGAGACCCAGTACTTC.